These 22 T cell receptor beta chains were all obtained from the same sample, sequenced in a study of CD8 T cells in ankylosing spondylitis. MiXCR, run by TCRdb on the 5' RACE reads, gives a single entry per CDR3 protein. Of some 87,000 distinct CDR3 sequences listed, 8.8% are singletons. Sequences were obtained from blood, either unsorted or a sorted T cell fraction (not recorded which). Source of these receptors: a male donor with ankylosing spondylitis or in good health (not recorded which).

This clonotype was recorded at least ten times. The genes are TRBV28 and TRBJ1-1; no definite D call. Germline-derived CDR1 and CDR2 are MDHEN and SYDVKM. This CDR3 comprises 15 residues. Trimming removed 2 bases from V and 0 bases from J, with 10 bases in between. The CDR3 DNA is TGTGCCAGCAGTTTACGTGCAGACATGAACACTGAAGCTTTCTTT. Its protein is CASSLRADMNTEAFF.

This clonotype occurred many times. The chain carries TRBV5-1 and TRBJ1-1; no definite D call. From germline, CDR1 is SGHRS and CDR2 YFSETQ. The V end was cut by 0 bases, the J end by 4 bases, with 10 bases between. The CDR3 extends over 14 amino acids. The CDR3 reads CASSLVRSVTEAFF. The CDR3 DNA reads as TGCGCCAGCAGCTTGGTAAGGTCGGTCACTGAAGCTTTCTTT.

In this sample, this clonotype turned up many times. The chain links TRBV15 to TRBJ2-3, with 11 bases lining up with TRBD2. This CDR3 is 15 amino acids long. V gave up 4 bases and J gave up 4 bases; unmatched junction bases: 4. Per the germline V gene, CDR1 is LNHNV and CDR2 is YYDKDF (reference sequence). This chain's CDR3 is CATSKETSGADTQYF. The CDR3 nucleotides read TGTGCCACCAGCAAGGAGACTAGCGGGGCAGATACGCAGTATTTT.

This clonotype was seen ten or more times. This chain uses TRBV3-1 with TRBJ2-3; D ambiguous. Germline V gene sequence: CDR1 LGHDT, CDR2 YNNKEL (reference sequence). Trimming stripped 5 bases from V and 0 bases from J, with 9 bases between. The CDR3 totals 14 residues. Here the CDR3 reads CASSTRRSTDTQYF. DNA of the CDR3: TGTGCCAGCAGCACCCGGAGAAGCACAGATACGCAGTATTTT.

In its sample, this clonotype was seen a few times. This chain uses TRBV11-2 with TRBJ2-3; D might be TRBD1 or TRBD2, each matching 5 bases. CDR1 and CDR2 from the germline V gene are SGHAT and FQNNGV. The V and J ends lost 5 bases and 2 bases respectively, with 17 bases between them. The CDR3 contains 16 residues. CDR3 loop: CASSRGAGRTTDTQYF. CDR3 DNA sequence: TGTGCCAGCAGCCGAGGGGCAGGGCGTACCACAGATACGCAGTATTTT.

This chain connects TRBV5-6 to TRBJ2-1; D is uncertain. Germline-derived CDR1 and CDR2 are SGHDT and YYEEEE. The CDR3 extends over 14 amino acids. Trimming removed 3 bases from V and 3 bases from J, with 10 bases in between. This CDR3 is CASSSAAFYNEQFF. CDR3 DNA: TGTGCCAGCAGCTCGGCTGCTTTCTACAATGAGCAGTTCTTC. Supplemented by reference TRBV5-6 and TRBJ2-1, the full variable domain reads DAGVTQSPTHLIKTRGQQVTLRCSPKSGHDTVSWYQQALGQGPQFIFQYYEEEERQRGNFPDRFSGHQFPNYSSELNVNALLLGDSALYLCASSSAAFYNEQFFGPGTRLTVL.

For the CDR3, the DNA is TGTGCCAGCAGCGAAACCCAGAGCTCCTACAATGAGCAGTTCTTC. Its protein product is CASSETQSSYNEQFF. The V gene is TRBV9, the J gene TRBJ2-1; D is ambiguous. V gave up 3 bases and J gave up 0 bases, with 10 bases separating them. Germline V lookup: CDR1 SGDLS, CDR2 YYNGEE. The CDR3 is 15 amino acids.

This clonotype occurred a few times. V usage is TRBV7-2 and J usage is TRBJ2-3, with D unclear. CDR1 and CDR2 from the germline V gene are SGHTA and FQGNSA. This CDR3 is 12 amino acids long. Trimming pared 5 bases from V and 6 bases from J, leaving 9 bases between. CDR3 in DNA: TGTGCCAGCAGCGATCCCTTTGATACGCAGTATTTT. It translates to CASSDPFDTQYF.

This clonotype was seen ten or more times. CDR3 loop: CATSRDGGWYDTDTQYF. CDR3 sequence (DNA): TGTGCCACCAGCAGAGATGGGGGGTGGTATGACACAGATACGCAGTATTTT. The rearrangement uses TRBV15 and TRBJ2-3; TRBD2 is a possible D gene (6 bases). The CDR3 has 17 amino acids. Looked up from germline, CDR1 is LNHNV and CDR2 is YYDKDF (reference sequence). V gave up 0 bases and J gave up 2 bases, with 15 bases separating them.

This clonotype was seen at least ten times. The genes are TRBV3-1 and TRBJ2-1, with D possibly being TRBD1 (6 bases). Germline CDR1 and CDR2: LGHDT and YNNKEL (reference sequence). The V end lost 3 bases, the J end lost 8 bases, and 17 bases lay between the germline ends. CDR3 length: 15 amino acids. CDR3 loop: CASSQGGGLIHEQFF. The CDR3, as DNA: TGTGCCAGCAGCCAGGGTGGGGGCCTCATCCATGAGCAGTTCTTC.

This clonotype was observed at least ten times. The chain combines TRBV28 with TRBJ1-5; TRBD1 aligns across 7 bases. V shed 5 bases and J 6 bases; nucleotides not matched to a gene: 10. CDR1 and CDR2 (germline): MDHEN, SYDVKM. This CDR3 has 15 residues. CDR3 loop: CASSKMTGNAQPQHF. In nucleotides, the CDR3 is TGTGCCAGCAGTAAGATGACAGGGAACGCTCAGCCCCAGCATTTT.

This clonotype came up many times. In DNA, the CDR3 is TGTGCCAGCAGCTTTCCAGGGAATTTCGGTGAGCAGTTCTTC. It specifies CASSFPGNFGEQFF. The V gene is TRBV5-6, the J gene TRBJ2-1, with D maybe TRBD1 (5 bases). CDR3 length: 14 amino acids. V was clipped by 2 bases and J by 9 bases, with 15 bases between them. Germline V gives CDR1 SGHDT, CDR2 YYEEEE.

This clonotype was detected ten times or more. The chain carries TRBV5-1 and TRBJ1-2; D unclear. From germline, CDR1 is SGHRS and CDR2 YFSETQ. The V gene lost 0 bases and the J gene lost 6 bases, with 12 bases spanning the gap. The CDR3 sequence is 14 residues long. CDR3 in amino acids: CASSLASELNGYTF. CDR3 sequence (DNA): TGCGCCAGCAGCTTGGCGTCGGAACTTAATGGCTACACCTTC.

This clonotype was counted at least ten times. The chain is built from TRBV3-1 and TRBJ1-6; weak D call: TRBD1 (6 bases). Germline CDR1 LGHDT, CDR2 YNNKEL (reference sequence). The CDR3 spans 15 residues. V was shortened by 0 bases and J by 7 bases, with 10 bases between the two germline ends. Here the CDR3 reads CASSQDRGGNSPLHF. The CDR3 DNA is TGTGCCAGCAGCCAAGATCGAGGGGGAAATTCACCCCTCCACTTT.

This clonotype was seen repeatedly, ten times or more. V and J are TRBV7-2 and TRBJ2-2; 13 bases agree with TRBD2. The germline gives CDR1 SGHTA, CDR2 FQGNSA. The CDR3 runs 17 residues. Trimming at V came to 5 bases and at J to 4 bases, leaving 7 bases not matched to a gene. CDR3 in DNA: TGTGCCAGCAGCCGTGAACTAGCGGGGGGGCCCACCGGGGAGCTGTTTTTT. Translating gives CASSRELAGGPTGELFF.

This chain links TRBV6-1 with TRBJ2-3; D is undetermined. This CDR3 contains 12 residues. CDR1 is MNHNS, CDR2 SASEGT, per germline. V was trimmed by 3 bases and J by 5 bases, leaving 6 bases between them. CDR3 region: CASSEWGDTQYF. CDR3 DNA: TGTGCCAGCAGTGAGTGGGGAGATACGCAGTATTTT.

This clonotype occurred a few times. CDR3 in DNA: TGTGCCAGCAGAGCTGACACGGCCTCCTATAATTCACCCCTCCACTTT. Translated: CASRADTASYNSPLHF. The rearrangement links TRBV2 to TRBJ1-6; D is uncertain. Germline CDR1 is SNHLY and CDR2 is FYNNEI. CDR3 size: 16 residues. V gave up 6 bases and J gave up 0 bases, with 12 bases separating them.

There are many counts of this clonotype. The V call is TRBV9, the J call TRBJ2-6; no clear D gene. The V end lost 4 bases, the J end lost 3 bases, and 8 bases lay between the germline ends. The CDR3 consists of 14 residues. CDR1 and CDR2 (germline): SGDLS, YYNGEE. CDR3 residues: CASSLLGGANVLTF. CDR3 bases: TGTGCCAGCAGCCTTCTGGGTGGGGCCAACGTCCTGACTTTC.

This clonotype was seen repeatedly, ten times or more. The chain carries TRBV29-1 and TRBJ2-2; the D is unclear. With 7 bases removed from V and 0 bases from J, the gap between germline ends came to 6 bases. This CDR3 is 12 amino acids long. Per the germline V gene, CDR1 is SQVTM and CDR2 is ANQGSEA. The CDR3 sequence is CSGRPNTGELFF. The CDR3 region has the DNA TGCAGCGGGCGGCCGAACACCGGGGAGCTGTTTTTT.

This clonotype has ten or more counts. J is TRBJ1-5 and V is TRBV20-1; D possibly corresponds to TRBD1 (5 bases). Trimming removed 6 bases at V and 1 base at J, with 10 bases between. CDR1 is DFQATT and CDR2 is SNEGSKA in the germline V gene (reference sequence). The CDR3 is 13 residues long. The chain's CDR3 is CSAHRDSNQPQHF. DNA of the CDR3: TGCAGTGCGCACCGGGACAGCAATCAGCCCCAGCATTTT.

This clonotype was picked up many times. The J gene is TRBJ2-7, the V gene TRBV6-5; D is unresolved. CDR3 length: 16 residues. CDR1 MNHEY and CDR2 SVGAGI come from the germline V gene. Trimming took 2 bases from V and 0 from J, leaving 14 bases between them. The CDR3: CASSYVSLQNSYEQYF. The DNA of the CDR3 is TGTGCCAGCAGTTACGTCTCCTTGCAGAACTCCTACGAGCAGTACTTC.

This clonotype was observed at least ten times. The CDR3 nucleotides read TGTGCCAGCAGTCCAAGCATCCTCTCTGGAAACACCATATATTTT. Amino acid sequence: CASSPSILSGNTIYF. The chain recombines TRBV27 with TRBJ1-3, with unresolved D. Trimming left V 5 bases short and J 0 bases short, with 11 bases between. The CDR3 is made up of 15 amino acids. Germline-derived CDR1 and CDR2 are MNHEY and SMNVEV (reference sequence).